These 10 T cell receptor beta chains came from one sample sequenced in a study of control samples from healthy donors and cancer patients. Sequenced by immunoSEQ multiplex PCR; TCRdb stores in-frame clones only, minus some. The data contain fewer than 95,000 clones, around 85% of them seen just once; the ten biggest clones take up around a fifth. The specimen was blood. The origin of the receptors is a man between 25 and 39 years old in good health.

This chain links TRBV19 with TRBJ1-5; TRBD1 agrees at 8 bases. After removal of 9 bases from V and 2 bases from J, the junction contained 6 bases not matched to a gene. This CDR3 is 14 amino acids long. Germline V gene sequence: CDR1 LNHDA, CDR2 SQIVND (reference sequence). The CDR3 loop is CASWDRRGNQPQHF. As DNA, the CDR3 is TGTGCCAGCTGGGACAGGCGTGGCAATCAGCCCCAGCATTTT. The full variable domain, with the rest looked up from reference TRBV19 and TRBJ1-5, is DGGITQSPKYLFRKEGQNVTLSCEQNLNHDAMYWYRQDPGQGLRLIYYSQIVNDFQKGDIAEGYSVSREKKESFPLTVTSAQKNPTAFYLCASWDRRGNQPQHFGDGTRLSIL.

The chain uses TRBV18 and TRBJ1-1, with a possible D match to TRBD1 (6 bases). V was clipped by 2 bases and J by 0 bases, with 10 bases between them. This CDR3 comprises 15 residues. Germline assignment: CDR1 KGHSH and CDR2 LQKENI. The CDR3 nucleotides are TGTGCCAGCTCACCATATCAGGGGCTGAACACTGAAGCTTTCTTT. It is translated as CASSPYQGLNTEAFF.

This clone was seen only a few times. V gene TRBV7-9 combines with J gene TRBJ2-1, with 9 bases that match TRBD2. In germline, CDR1 is SEHNR, CDR2 FQNEAQ (reference sequence). The CDR3 has 16 amino acids. Trimming cost V 5 bases and J 0 bases; bases outside gene matches: 5. The CDR3 region is CASSRAGGRSYNEQFF. Written as DNA, the CDR3 is TGTGCCAGCAGCAGAGCGGGGGGTCGCTCCTACAATGAGCAGTTCTTC. The full variable domain, its missing parts supplied by reference TRBV7-9 and TRBJ2-1, is DTGVSQNPRHKITKRGQNVTFRCDPISEHNRLYWYRQTLGQGPEFLTYFQNEAQLEKSRLLSDRFSAERPKGSFSTLEIQRTEQGDSAMYLCASSRAGGRSYNEQFFGPGTRLTVL.

The CDR3 DNA sequence: TGCGCCAGCAGCTTCCTCGGTGGGCAGGGGAACACCGGGGAGCTGTTTTTT. It codes for CASSFLGGQGNTGELFF. This chain joins TRBV5-1 and TRBJ2-2, with a weak D call TRBD1 (5 bases). V was trimmed by 2 bases and J by 1 base, leaving 15 bases between them. Germline V gene lookup returns CDR1 SGHRS and CDR2 YFSETQ. The CDR3 spans 17 residues. Filled out from reference TRBV5-1 and TRBJ2-2, the complete variable domain reads KAGVTQTPRYLIKTRGQQVTLSCSPISGHRSVSWYQQTPGQGLQFLFEYFSETQRNKGNFPGRFSGRQFSNSRSEMNVSTLELGDSALYLCASSFLGGQGNTGELFFGEGSRLTVL.

This clone was found a few times. The V and J genes are TRBV11-2 and TRBJ1-6, with 7 bases identical to TRBD1. V shed 10 bases and J 7 bases; nucleotides not matched to a gene: 10. Germline assignment: CDR1 SGHAT and CDR2 FQNNGV. This CDR3 contains 14 residues. CDR3: CATKTGTANSPLHF. The CDR3 bases are TGTGCCACCAAGACCGGGACAGCGAATTCACCCCTCCACTTT.

V usage is TRBV28 and J usage is TRBJ2-3; TRBD2 agrees at 10 bases. Germline V CDR1 and CDR2: MDHEN, SYDVKM. V dropped 8 bases and J dropped 5; count of bases not matched to a gene: 7. This CDR3 comprises 14 residues. The CDR3 sequence is CASFERGGLDTQYF. The CDR3 coding sequence is TGTGCCAGCTTCGAGCGGGGGGGCCTAGATACGCAGTATTTT.

The rearrangement links TRBV7-9 to TRBJ1-1, with TRBD1 as a possible D gene (6 bases). CDR3 length equals 17 residues. V was cut by 3 bases and J by 0 bases, with 17 bases left in between. In germline, CDR1 is SEHNR, CDR2 FQNEAQ (reference sequence). CDR3 region: CASSFPDRDTLNTEAFF. For the CDR3, the DNA is TGTGCCAGCAGCTTCCCTGACCGGGACACCTTGAACACTGAAGCTTTCTTT.

J is TRBJ2-2 and V is TRBV3-1 (or the pseudogene TRBV3-2), with a tentative D call TRBD1 (5 bases). Germline V gene lookup returns CDR1 LGHDT and CDR2 YNNKEL (reference sequence). V was cut by 1 base and J by 8 bases, with 8 bases left in between. The CDR3 runs to 13 residues. The CDR3 DNA follows: TGTGCCAGCAGCCAAGCAGGGCTGGGGGAGCTGTTTTTT. This codes for CASSQAGLGELFF.

The rearrangement joins TRBV5-4 to TRBJ1-2; maybe TRBD1 (6 bases). CDR1 is SGHNT and CDR2 is YYREEE in the germline V gene (reference sequence). The CDR3 has 16 residues. The germline V and J ends were trimmed by 1 base and 2 bases, with 15 bases remaining between them. The CDR3 sequence: CASSLFGGHQNYGYTF. The CDR3 DNA is TGTGCCAGCAGCTTGTTCGGGGGACATCAAAACTATGGCTACACCTTC.

This chain joins TRBV5-6 and TRBJ1-1; D gene unclear. V shed 0 bases and J shed 6 bases, with 9 bases lying between them. The germline CDR1 and CDR2 sequences are SGHDT and YYEEEE. The CDR3 runs to 13 residues. The CDR3 here is CASSLVTTPEAFF. In DNA, the CDR3 is TGTGCCAGCAGCTTGGTGACAACCCCTGAAGCTTTCTTT.